The entry below describes one TCR beta chain. The antigen is undetermined. With 2 bases removed from V and 10 bases from J, the gap between germline ends came to 13 bases. In germline, CDR1 is MNHEY, CDR2 SVGEGT. The length of the CDR3 is 13 residues. This entry comes from a study of T cells after yellow fever vaccination. In making TCR cDNA, 5'RACE template switching added a universal primer site and UMIs to it. One entry per CDR3 protein results from TCRdb running MiXCR on the 5' RACE reads. The sample gives under 500,000 distinct CDR3 sequences, 18% of which show up once; roughly a sixth is in the top ten. Points from the study as a whole: FACS-sorted repertoires might harbor abundant contaminating clonotypes from the bulk population. Compared with primary, the secondary response was weaker and peaked at day 5, not 15.

The chain recombines TRBV6-2 or TRBV6-3 with TRBJ2-3; possibly TRBD1 or TRBD2 for D (6 bases each). The input for sequencing was PBMCs, taken before the yellow fever booster vaccination. The TCR originated in a man aged 18 to 35 who received the YFV17D yellow fever vaccine. The CDR3 sequence: CASSYAPGAAQYF. In nucleotides, the CDR3 is TGTGCCAGCAGTTACGCGCCGGGGGCGGCGCAGTATTTT.